This TCR beta chain was sequenced in a study of blood T cell repertoires in COVID-19. Across the study: T cells, B-cell-depleted T cells, or PBMCs supplied cDNA or gDNA.

Looked up from germline, CDR1 is MNHNY and CDR2 is SVGAGI (reference sequence). V lost 5 bases and J 0 bases, leaving 11 bases between the germline ends. The CDR3 covers 15 residues. Some clones are missing from TCRdb's copy, which holds only in-frame ones; the method was immunoSEQ multiplex PCR. The sample has approximately 300,000 clones; around 88% are singletons. This TCR came from a woman between 50 and 59 years old with acute or convalescent COVID-19. Sample: peripheral blood. The chain has TRBV6-6 and TRBJ1-5, with TRBD1 as a possible D gene (5 bases). CDR3 amino acids: CASSKDTRSNQPQHF. As DNA, the CDR3 is TGTGCCAGCAGTAAGGACACCCGTAGCAATCAGCCCCAGCATTTT.